What follows are 12 T cell receptor beta chains derived from one specimen sequenced in a study of beta chain features in type 1 diabetes. Antigens for these TCRs are unknown. All of the isolated RNA was reverse transcribed, so expressed TCRB transcripts were sequenced. Here immunoSEQ multiplex PCR was the method, and the copy in TCRdb shows in-frame clones only, minus some. The sample includes about 700,000 clones, roughly 13% seen only once; the top ten take roughly 0.022%. Points from the study as a whole: Within each of all four CD4+ subsets, Type 1 diabetes patients had TCRB CDR3s that were moderately but significantly shorter.

Sequencing was performed on naive CD4+ T cells from blood. Source of these receptors: a young man with type 1 diabetes.

This chain links TRBV5-1 with TRBJ1-1; 11 nucleotides agree with TRBD1. After removal of 4 bases from V and 0 bases from J, the junction contained 5 bases not matched to a gene. CDR3 size: 16 residues. Germline V gene lookup returns CDR1 SGHRS and CDR2 YFSETQ. CDR3 sequence: CASSPGTGGMNTEAFF. The DNA of the CDR3 is TGCGCCAGCAGCCCAGGGACAGGGGGGATGAACACTGAAGCTTTCTTT.

A few counts support this clone. The chain carries TRBV4-1 and TRBJ2-5; D possibly corresponds to TRBD1 (6 bases). V gave up 1 base and J gave up 2 bases, with 17 bases separating them. The CDR3 is 17 amino acids. Germline V gene sequence: CDR1 MGHRA, CDR2 YSYEKL. The CDR3 bases are TGCGCCAGCAGCCAAGGTGGGGGCCGCGCGCCTCAAGAGACCCAGTACTTC. Its translation: CASSQGGGRAPQETQYF.

Concerning this clone: Other DNA sequences from this sample encode an identical CDR3 as well. V is TRBV18 and J is TRBJ1-2; no definite D call. V lost 2 bases to trimming and J lost 5 bases, with 9 bases between them. The CDR3 sequence is 13 residues long. The germline gives CDR1 KGHSH, CDR2 LQKENI. As DNA, the CDR3 is TGTGCCAGCTCACCAGGCGGGGATTATGGCTACACCTTC. It specifies CASSPGGDYGYTF.

This chain connects TRBV29-1 to TRBJ2-3; D call uncertain. This CDR3 is 12 amino acids long. The ends were cut back, 4 bases at V and 4 bases at J, with 9 bases in the middle. Germline CDR1 is SQVTM and CDR2 is ANQGSEA. CDR3 region: CSVGRPADTQYF. The DNA for the CDR3 is TGCAGCGTTGGGCGGCCGGCAGATACGCAGTATTTT.

The CDR3 region is CASSNSDQPQHF. As DNA, the CDR3 is TGTGCCAGCAGCAACAGCGATCAGCCCCAGCATTTT. The V call is TRBV7-9, the J call TRBJ1-5; D not certain. The CDR3 is 12 amino acids. The V end lost 5 bases, the J end lost 5 bases, and 7 bases lay between the germline ends. CDR1 and CDR2 from the germline V gene are SEHNR and FQNEAQ (reference sequence). The full variable domain, with the rest looked up from reference TRBV7-9 and TRBJ1-5, is DTGVSQNPRHKITKRGQNVTFRCDPISEHNRLYWYRQTLGQGPEFLTYFQNEAQLEKSRLLSDRFSAERPKGSFSTLEIQRTEQGDSAMYLCASSNSDQPQHFGDGTRLSIL.

The chain has TRBV29-1 and TRBJ1-4; a possible D gene is TRBD1 (5 bases). CDR1 and CDR2 from the germline V gene are SQVTM and ANQGSEA. V lost 5 bases and J 4 bases, leaving 11 bases between the germline ends. The CDR3 spans 13 residues. The CDR3 DNA reads TGCAGCGTTTACACCCAGGGTAATGAAAAACTGTTTTTT. Translating it yields CSVYTQGNEKLFF.

This clone was recorded a few times. The V gene is TRBV7-3, the J gene TRBJ2-1, with TRBD2 identical over 7 bases. Per germline, CDR1 SGHTA and CDR2 FQGTGA. The CDR3 is 17 amino acids. Losses at the gene ends were 5 bases for V and 4 bases for J; bases not matched to a gene: 14. The CDR3: CASSTEGRGGIYNEQFF. In DNA form, the CDR3 reads TGTGCCAGCAGCACAGAGGGTCGCGGGGGTATATACAATGAGCAGTTCTTC.

The chain combines TRBV29-1 with TRBJ1-1; D call uncertain. Germline assignment: CDR1 SQVTM and CDR2 ANQGSEA. The CDR3 consists of 11 residues. Trimming pared 7 bases from V and 11 bases from J, leaving 17 bases between. The DNA of the CDR3 is TGCAGCGGTGCGACGGGCAACGATGCTTTCTTT. This translates into CSGATGNDAFF.

This clone has a handful of counts. The chain carries TRBV2 and TRBJ2-1, with D unclear. This CDR3 has 12 residues. With 8 bases removed from V and 9 bases from J, the gap between germline ends came to 14 bases. The V gene's germline CDR1 is SNHLY and CDR2 FYNNEI. The CDR3, as DNA: TGTGCCAGCGGCAAGTCTTGGGGTGAGCAGTTCTTC. Amino acid sequence: CASGKSWGEQFF. Drawing the rest from reference TRBV2 and TRBJ2-1, the complete variable domain is EPEVTQTPSHQVTQMGQEVILRCVPISNHLYFYWYRQILGQKVEFLVSFYNNEISEKSEIFDDQFSVERPDGSNFTLKIRSTKLEDSAMYFCASGKSWGEQFFGPGTRLTVL.

This clone has a handful of counts. This chain's CDR3 is CASSSGQGARGYTF. Here the CDR3 DNA reads TGTGCCAGCAGCTCGGGACAGGGGGCGCGGGGCTACACCTTC. The chain is built from TRBV7-2 and TRBJ1-2; 12 bases agree with TRBD1. Germline V gene sequence: CDR1 SGHTA, CDR2 FQGNSA. The CDR3 is 14 residues long. The junction had 5 bases not matched to a gene; V was cut back by 4 bases and J by 8 bases.

The chain recombines TRBV20-1 with TRBJ1-2, with D maybe TRBD1 (6 bases). Trimming removed 8 bases at V and 12 bases at J, with 13 bases between. The CDR3 runs 9 residues. Germline CDR1 and CDR2: DFQATT and SNEGSKA (reference sequence). DNA for the CDR3: TGCAGTCTCGACGGGGGCGACACCTTC. Its protein is CSLDGGDTF.

This chain joins TRBV27 and TRBJ2-3; D not certain. Trimming left V 3 bases short and J 4 bases short, with 14 bases between. The CDR3 is 15 residues long. Germline loops: CDR1 MNHEY, CDR2 SMNVEV (reference sequence). The CDR3 DNA reads TGTGCCAGCAGTTTGCAGAGGCCCAGCGCAGATACGCAGTATTTT. Translated, it gives CASSLQRPSADTQYF.